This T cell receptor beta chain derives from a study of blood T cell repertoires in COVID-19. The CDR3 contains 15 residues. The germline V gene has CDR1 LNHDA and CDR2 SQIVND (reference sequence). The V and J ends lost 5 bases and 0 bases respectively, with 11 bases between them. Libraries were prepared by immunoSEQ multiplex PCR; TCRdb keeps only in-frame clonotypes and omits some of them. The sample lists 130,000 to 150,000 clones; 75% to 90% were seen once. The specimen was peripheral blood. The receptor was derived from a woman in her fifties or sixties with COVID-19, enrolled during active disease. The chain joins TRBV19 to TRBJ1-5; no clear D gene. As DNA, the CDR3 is TGTGCCAGTAGTCCGGAGGTGTATAGCAATCAGCCCCAGCATTTT. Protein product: CASSPEVYSNQPQHF.